This T cell receptor beta chain is drawn from a study of blood T cell repertoires in COVID-19 (dated by TCRdb to 2018 to 2020). Looking at the study overall: Samples from collaborators originated in the United States, Italy and Spain and spanned both the acute and convalescent phases of COVID-19. Samples came from the ongoing ImmuneRACE study (first 160 participants) plus 1,254 subjects from 6 global collaborators. Deeply sampled blood TCRbeta repertoires from subjects exposed to, actively infected with, or recovered from COVID-19 were included in the dataset. The prospective study material was composed of cDNA or gDNA derived from T cells, B-cell-depleted T cells, or PBMCs. The sample metadata nearly always contained a de-identified subject ID, COVID-19 status, age in years and sex. Where available, HLA class I and class II types were taken from metadata supplied by the sample provider and were not determined by assay-based typing. The repertoires were made available in a free public database intended to serve as a resource for research on the immune response to SARS-CoV-2.

One collaborating source in Seattle enrolled patients during active infection and followed them longitudinally through the course of disease. Collaborating institutions collected whole blood in K2EDTA tubes following their own protocols. Collaborator samples were shipped for TCRbeta analysis as frozen whole blood, isolated PBMCs, or DNA extracted from either sample type. The immunoSEQ Assay, a bias-controlled multiplex PCR, was used to amplify TCRbeta CDR3 regions from genomic DNA. In the original analysis: Within the assay, amplification of reference gene primers was used to estimate how many nucleated cells each sample contained. To quantify the absolute abundance of each unique TCRbeta CDR3 rearrangement, sequence reads were collapsed and filtered. For each sample, productive Simpson clonality was calculated by taking the square root of Simpson's diversity index across productive rearrangements. In TCRdb, the immuneACCESS table is reduced to in-frame sequences with V and J assigned. These tables do not hold every clone; where another copy was compared, an unresolved V gene accounts for under half, and the others remain unexplained. V, J and clone size are taken as reported in that table, and D and trimming were inferred from the DNA itself. Within this sample are 310,000 or so clones, with approximately 86% of them counted one time only. The biggest ten clones account for 9.5% to 10% of the sample.

Overall study results and their limits: How much clinical and demographic metadata was included differed by source and by participant, and the metadata was provided uncurated.

As concerns this clone: Its antigen is unknown. The record has no base qualities; no much larger clone is one base away.

Inclusive of the bounding cysteine and phenylalanine, the CDR3 is 15 residues long. Here the CDR3 DNA is all that survives: 45 bases in frame from base 1. Per the germline V gene, SGHTA is the CDR1 and FQGNSA is the CDR2. The germline V end is reduced by 9 bases and the J end by 3 bases; junction bases left unmatched: 11. The source material was peripheral blood. The clonotype comes from a young man with COVID-19, enrolled during active disease. The rearrangement joined TRBV7-2 to TRBJ1-5; TRBD1 lines up with 7 middle nucleotides. This receptor has the CDR3 CASAGTVHVNQPQHF. Here is the DNA: TGTGCCAGTGCCGGGACAGTCCACGTCAATCAGCCCCAGCATTTT.